These 3 T cell receptor beta chains were sequenced from one sample in a study of T cells after yellow fever vaccination. MiXCR, applied by TCRdb to the 5' RACE reads, yields one record per CDR3 protein. The sample yields approximately 120,000 distinct CDR3 sequences, roughly 15% seen once. The starting material was CD8+ T cells sorted from PBMCs, obtained 5 days after the yellow fever booster vaccination. Receptor source: a man between 18 and 35 years old who received the YFV17D yellow fever vaccine.

This clonotype was seen repeatedly, ten times or more. The genes are TRBV12-2 and TRBJ2-7. TRBV12-2 is termed a pseudogene. The CDR3 contains 12 residues. The CDR3 nucleotides read TGTGCAAGTCGCTTACACTCCTACGAGCAGTACGTC. Protein sequence: CASRLHSYEQYV.

The chain carries TRBV2 and TRBJ2-7; D is undetermined. Germline CDR1 reads SNHLY; CDR2 reads FYNNEI. The V end was cut by 7 bases, the J end by 3 bases, with 10 bases between. The CDR3 sequence is 12 residues long. The CDR3 region is CASTPSDYEQYV. The CDR3 DNA is TGTGCCAGCACCCCATCCGACTACGAGCAGTACGTC.

This clonotype was counted a few times. The chain employs TRBV12-3 or TRBV12-4 and TRBJ2-7; tentatively, D is TRBD1 (6 bases). With 2 bases removed from V and 5 bases from J, the gap between germline ends came to 13 bases. CDR3 length equals 14 residues. CDR3 sequence (DNA): TGTGCCAGCAGTTTAATGGGGACACTCGACGAGCAGTACGTC. Its translation is CASSLMGTLDEQYV.